This paragraph covers one T cell receptor (beta chain) sequence. Its antigen is not identified. This sample is part of a study of T cells in localized non-small cell lung cancer. General study results and limits: Of the top 100 tumor clones, median about 56 were in adjacent lung, some 30 among its top 100. Analysis by sequencing included only one tumor region, so heterogeneity remains possible.

Generated by immunoSEQ multiplex PCR, the TCRdb table keeps only in-frame clones and is missing some. The sample lists fewer than 100,000 clones; 75% to 85% were seen once. Specimen: peripheral blood, collected before any cancer treatment. The TCR was taken from a female donor of 60 years or more with stage I lung adenocarcinoma.

CDR3 loop: CASSSGSENYGYTF. The CDR3 DNA reads TGTGCCAGCAGTTCAGGGTCTGAAAACTATGGCTACACCTTC. This chain joins TRBV6-5 and TRBJ1-2, with TRBD1 as a possible D gene (5 bases). The CDR3 totals 14 residues. Deletions cut 4 bases from V and 2 bases from J, with 11 bases between. The germline CDR1 and CDR2 sequences are MNHEY and SVGAGI.